These 24 T cell receptor beta chains came from one sample sequenced in a study of technical replicates of blood from four donors. The protocol was immunoSEQ multiplex PCR, while the TCRdb copy is restricted to in-frame clones and leaves out a portion. The sample records roughly 12,000 clones, approximately 96% being singletons. Specimen: PBMCs. All receptors derive from a human donor in good health.

The chain employs TRBV2 and TRBJ2-2; 7 bases align to TRBD2. Germline CDR1 reads SNHLY; CDR2 reads FYNNEI. The junction had 5 bases not matched to a gene; V was cut back by 3 bases and J by 4 bases. This CDR3 is 15 amino acids long. CDR3 DNA sequence: TGTGCCAGCAGTGAGAGGCGGGAGAGCACCGGGGAGCTGTTTTTT. Protein sequence: CASSERRESTGELFF.

This clone has only one observation. The chain is built from TRBV6-4 and TRBJ2-3, with D possibly being TRBD2 (6 bases). CDR1 MRHNA and CDR2 SNTAGT come from the germline V gene. Between the trimmed V and J ends, which lost 6 bases and 2 bases, there was a span of 15 bases. The CDR3 spans 15 residues. In DNA form, the CDR3 reads TGTGCCAGCAGGGAGGGGCAGGCCGACACAGATACGCAGTATTTT. Translating gives CASREGQADTDTQYF.

Regarding this clone: Other DNA sequences in this sample translate to the same CDR3. This chain uses TRBV19 with TRBJ1-5; TRBD1 matches 7 bases. Looked up from germline, CDR1 is LNHDA and CDR2 is SQIVND (reference sequence). With 2 bases clipped from V and 0 bases from J, the junction kept 4 bases outside the gene matches. The CDR3 is 16 amino acids. Here the CDR3 reads CASSILGQYSNQPQHF. The CDR3 nucleotides are TGTGCCAGTAGTATATTGGGACAGTATAGCAATCAGCCCCAGCATTTT. Using reference TRBV19 and TRBJ1-5 for the parts outside the CDR3, the full variable domain is DGGITQSPKYLFRKEGQNVTLSCEQNLNHDAMYWYRQDPGQGLRLIYYSQIVNDFQKGDIAEGYSVSREKKESFPLTVTSAQKNPTAFYLCASSILGQYSNQPQHFGDGTRLSIL.

This rearrangement joins TRBV5-1 to TRBJ2-5; D unclear. CDR3 length equals 12 residues. The germline V gene has CDR1 SGHRS and CDR2 YFSETQ. Trimming shortened V by 1 base and J by 5 bases, and 6 bases separated the two germline ends. CDR3 DNA sequence: TGCGCCAGCAGCTTGATTGGCGAGACCCAGTACTTC. This sequence encodes CASSLIGETQYF.

A single count supports this clone. The rearrangement joins TRBV7-2 to TRBJ2-7, with D unclear. Germline CDR1 and CDR2: SGHTA and FQGNSA. The CDR3 has 13 residues. V was clipped by 5 bases and J by 3 bases, with 11 bases between them. The CDR3 sequence: CASSPLGYYEQYF. The CDR3 DNA follows: TGTGCCAGCAGCCCCCTAGGATACTACGAGCAGTACTTC.

V is TRBV2 and J is TRBJ1-4; the D is unclear. V dropped 4 bases and J dropped 0 bases, with 6 bases sitting between them. Germline assignment: CDR1 SNHLY and CDR2 FYNNEI. The CDR3 covers 14 residues. The CDR3 loop is CASSVPATNEKLFF. DNA of the CDR3: TGTGCCAGCAGTGTTCCAGCAACTAATGAAAAACTGTTTTTT.

This chain joins TRBV5-4 and TRBJ1-2; possibly TRBD1 for D (5 bases). Trimming removed 4 bases at V and 7 bases at J, with 11 bases between. The CDR3 has 12 residues. Per the germline V gene, CDR1 is SGHNT and CDR2 is YYREEE (reference sequence). CDR3 sequence: CASSRGEGGYTF. DNA of the CDR3: TGTGCCAGCAGCCGGGGGGAGGGTGGCTACACCTTC.

The V gene is TRBV7-9, the J gene TRBJ2-7, with D unclear. V lost 1 base to trimming and J lost 1 base, with 11 bases between them. The germline V gene has CDR1 SEHNR and CDR2 FQNEAQ (reference sequence). This CDR3 is built from 15 residues. DNA for the CDR3: TGTGCCAGCAGCTTAGGAGGTACATGGTCCTACGAGCAGTACTTC. It encodes CASSLGGTWSYEQYF. Drawing the rest from reference TRBV7-9 and TRBJ2-7, the complete variable domain is DTGVSQNPRHKITKRGQNVTFRCDPISEHNRLYWYRQTLGQGPEFLTYFQNEAQLEKSRLLSDRFSAERPKGSFSTLEIQRTEQGDSAMYLCASSLGGTWSYEQYFGPGTRLTVT.

The chain links TRBV30 to TRBJ1-2; no clear D gene. V was shortened by 6 bases and J by 6 bases, with 2 bases between the two germline ends. This CDR3 is 8 amino acids long. Germline V gives CDR1 GTSNPN, CDR2 SVGIG (reference sequence). The CDR3 region is CACNGYTF. CDR3 nucleotides: TGTGCCTGTAATGGCTACACCTTC.

The chain links TRBV9 to TRBJ2-5; TRBD2 aligns across 9 bases. The trim removed 3 bases at V and 0 bases at J, leaving 3 bases unmatched. The CDR3 sequence is 15 residues long. The germline CDR1 and CDR2 sequences are SGDLS and YYNGEE. The DNA for the CDR3 is TGTGCCAGCAGCGCGACTAGCGGATACCAAGAGACCCAGTACTTC. This gives the protein CASSATSGYQETQYF.

This sequence joins TRBV11-3 and TRBJ2-3, with 9 bases lining up with TRBD2. The CDR3 covers 16 residues. J lost 4 bases, V lost 1 base, and 6 bases had no gene match. Per the germline V gene, CDR1 is SGHNT and CDR2 is YENEEA. In DNA, the CDR3 is TGTGCCAGCAGCTTAGCGGCGGGAGGGCCAGCAGATACGCAGTATTTT. Its translation is CASSLAAGGPADTQYF.

The chain combines TRBV7-2 with TRBJ2-5; the match to TRBD2 covers 10 bases. The V gene end was trimmed by 5 bases and the J gene end by 6 bases; junction bases not matched to a gene: 6. Germline V gene lookup returns CDR1 SGHTA and CDR2 FQGNSA. This CDR3 spans 14 amino acids. DNA of the CDR3: TGTGCCAGCAGCGTAGGACTAGCGGCAAAGACCCAGTACTTC. Its protein is CASSVGLAAKTQYF.

The V and J genes are TRBV28 and TRBJ1-2, with D possibly TRBD1 on 6 matching bases. V gave up 6 bases and J gave up 2 bases, with 13 bases separating them. Germline V gene lookup returns CDR1 MDHEN and CDR2 SYDVKM. The CDR3 consists of 14 residues. In DNA, the CDR3 is TGTGCCAGCAGATCGGGACAATCAAACTATGGCTACACCTTC. Protein: CASRSGQSNYGYTF.

V and J are TRBV9 and TRBJ2-7; D is perhaps TRBD2 (7 bases). Germline CDR1 reads SGDLS; CDR2 reads YYNGEE. Between the trimmed V and J ends, which lost 0 bases and 8 bases, there was a span of 15 bases. There are 14 residues in the CDR3. The CDR3 sequence is CASSVGGGRDKQYF. CDR3 nucleotides: TGTGCCAGCAGCGTAGGGGGGGGGAGGGACAAGCAGTACTTC.

In DNA form, the CDR3 reads TGTGCCAGCAGTGTGTTGCAGACTAGCGGGAGCTTAGATACGCAGTATTTT. Amino acids: CASSVLQTSGSLDTQYF. This chain uses TRBV6-1 with TRBJ2-3; 12 bases agree with TRBD2. The CDR3 is 17 residues long. V was clipped by 4 bases and J by 5 bases; unmatched bases: 10. Germline V gene data show CDR1 as MNHNS and CDR2 as SASEGT.

This sequence joins TRBV11-3 and TRBJ1-5, with D possibly TRBD1 on 5 matching bases. Trimming cost V 4 bases and J 6 bases, with 16 bases left between them. Germline V CDR1 and CDR2: SGHNT, YENEEA. This CDR3 comprises 15 residues. The chain's CDR3 is CASSSFGQGTQPQHF. CDR3 in DNA: TGTGCCAGCAGCTCCTTTGGCCAGGGCACTCAGCCCCAGCATTTT.

CDR3: CASSLSGGLLGRPQDTQYF. The CDR3 DNA follows: TGTGCCAGCAGCTTAAGTGGGGGCCTACTAGGTCGGCCCCAGGATACGCAGTATTTT. This chain uses TRBV7-3 with TRBJ2-3; possibly TRBD1 for D (6 bases). This CDR3 contains 19 residues. V was clipped by 1 base and J by 6 bases, with 26 bases between them. Germline-derived CDR1 and CDR2 are SGHTA and FQGTGA.

The rearrangement links TRBV27 to TRBJ2-3, with 9 bases fitting TRBD2. The germline V gene encodes CDR1 MNHEY and CDR2 SMNVEV (reference sequence). Germline trimming cut 6 bases from V and 2 bases from J; bases unmatched to any gene: 12. CDR3 length: 17 amino acids. The CDR3 coding sequence is TGTGCCAGCAGCCCATTCCCCCGACTAGCGGTCACAGATACGCAGTATTTT. Encoded protein: CASSPFPRLAVTDTQYF.

In DNA, the CDR3 is TGCAGCGTTGTGGAAACAGTAAAGGAAGCTTTCTTT. Amino acid sequence: CSVVETVKEAFF. The chain couples TRBV29-1 to TRBJ1-1; D uncertain. Trimming shortened V by 4 bases and J by 8 bases, and 14 bases separated the two germline ends. The CDR3 is 12 amino acids. From germline, CDR1 is SQVTM and CDR2 ANQGSEA.

This chain links TRBV5-1 with TRBJ2-2, with a possible D match to TRBD2 (6 bases). The CDR3 loop spans 15 amino acids. V dropped 2 bases and J dropped 7 bases, with 15 bases sitting between them. Germline-derived CDR1 and CDR2 are SGHRS and YFSETQ. The CDR3 DNA reads as TGCGCCAGCAGCTTCGCTAGCGCGGACGGCGGGGAGCTGTTTTTT. As protein: CASSFASADGGELFF.

The chain carries TRBV27 and TRBJ2-7, with TRBD1 as a possible D gene (5 bases). This CDR3 is built from 13 residues. CDR1 is MNHEY, CDR2 SMNVEV, per germline (reference sequence). Between the trimmed V and J ends, which lost 5 bases and 6 bases, there was a span of 14 bases. CDR3 coding DNA: TGTGCCAGCAGTACTCAGGGCGAAGGCGAGCAGTACTTC. Its translation is CASSTQGEGEQYF.

J is TRBJ2-7 and V is TRBV5-1; no clear D gene. Trimming pared 8 bases from V and 8 bases from J, leaving 14 bases between. This CDR3 has 11 amino acids. From germline, CDR1 is SGHRS and CDR2 YFSETQ. CDR3 in amino acids: CASGWAHKQYF. For the CDR3, the DNA is TGCGCCAGTGGCTGGGCTCACAAGCAGTACTTC.

The chain uses TRBV9 and TRBJ1-3; 8 bases align to TRBD1. CDR1 is SGDLS, CDR2 YYNGEE, per germline. J was trimmed by 2 bases and V by 4 bases; bases with no gene match: 5. The CDR3 loop spans 15 amino acids. The CDR3 sequence: CASSSQTGAGNTIYF. CDR3 nucleotides: TGTGCCAGCAGCTCCCAGACAGGGGCTGGAAACACCATATATTTT.

This clone has more than one count but fewer than ten. V is TRBV30 and J is TRBJ2-3; D is perhaps TRBD2 (6 bases). The CDR3 has 14 amino acids. The V and J ends lost 0 bases and 4 bases respectively, with 11 bases between them. Germline values: CDR1 GTSNPN, CDR2 SVGIG (reference sequence). In DNA form, the CDR3 reads TGTGCCTGGAGTGTAGGAGGGTCAGCAGATACGCAGTATTTT. Translating gives CAWSVGGSADTQYF.